The 20 T cell receptor beta chains in this list originate from one sample, sequenced in a study of blood T cell repertoires in COVID-19. The method was immunoSEQ multiplex PCR; TCRdb's version includes in-frame clones alone and lacks a portion of them. Here the sample spans approximately 94,000 clones, 90% to 95% being singletons. The sample consisted of peripheral blood. Receptor source: a woman aged 45-65 years in a cohort sampled during active COVID-19.

This chain connects TRBV3-1 (or the pseudogene TRBV3-2) to TRBJ2-7, with a tentative D call TRBD1 (6 bases). Germline assignment: CDR1 LGHDT and CDR2 YNNKEL (reference sequence). V lost 7 bases, J lost 6 bases, and 19 bases lay in between. This CDR3 is built from 14 residues. CDR3 sequence: CASNNRERSGEQYF. The CDR3 DNA is TGTGCCAGCAACAACAGGGAGAGGTCGGGCGAGCAGTACTTC.

V is TRBV4-1 and J is TRBJ2-3; unclear D gene. Trimming removed 0 bases at V and 3 bases at J, with 7 bases between. The CDR3 consists of 14 residues. Germline V gene lookup returns CDR1 MGHRA and CDR2 YSYEKL. CDR3 region: CASSQERGTDTQYF. CDR3 DNA: TGCGCCAGCAGCCAAGAACGAGGAACAGATACGCAGTATTTT.

V usage is TRBV19 and J usage is TRBJ2-5, with 7 bases identical to TRBD2. Germline CDR1 LNHDA, CDR2 SQIVND (reference sequence). This CDR3 contains 15 residues. Trimming cost V 4 bases and J 5 bases; bases outside gene matches: 10. The CDR3 DNA sequence: TGTGCCAGTAGTAGAGGGAAGGGGAGGGAGGAGACCCAGTACTTC. It encodes CASSRGKGREETQYF.

Only one count was recorded for this clone. V gene TRBV3-1 (or the pseudogene TRBV3-2) combines with J gene TRBJ1-1, with D possibly matching TRBD1 (6 bases). Trimming shortened V by 1 base and J by 4 bases, and 10 bases separated the two germline ends. The CDR3 spans 14 residues. Germline CDR1 and CDR2: LGHDT and YNNKEL (reference sequence). In DNA, the CDR3 is TGTGCCAGCAGCCAAGTTGGGGGGGCCACTGAAGCTTTCTTT. This encodes CASSQVGGATEAFF.

This clone was found once. This chain connects TRBV27 to TRBJ1-1; D gene uncertain. V dropped 5 bases and J dropped 3 bases, with 22 bases sitting between them. Looked up from germline, CDR1 is MNHEY and CDR2 is SMNVEV (reference sequence). This CDR3 contains 17 residues. CDR3 residues: CASSAKYPEAWDTEAFF. As DNA, the CDR3 is TGTGCCAGCAGTGCTAAATATCCAGAGGCCTGGGACACTGAAGCTTTCTTT.

This chain uses TRBV6-4 with TRBJ1-2, with TRBD1 as a possible D gene (6 bases). CDR1 MRHNA and CDR2 SNTAGT come from the germline V gene. CDR3 length: 16 amino acids. Trimming took off 10 bases at V and 4 bases at J, with 25 bases between the two ends. The CDR3 coding sequence is TGTGCCAATATTACGAAGGGGACAAACCTAGTCTATGGCTACACCTTC. Protein product: CANITKGTNLVYGYTF.

The chain uses TRBV11-3 and TRBJ1-1; TRBD1 is a possible D gene (6 bases). V dropped 2 bases and J dropped 4 bases, with 8 bases sitting between them. Germline V CDR1 and CDR2: SGHNT, YENEEA. This CDR3 has 13 residues. CDR3 protein: CASSLKQGTEAFF. CDR3 nucleotides: TGTGCCAGCAGCTTAAAACAGGGCACTGAAGCTTTCTTT.

The V and J genes are TRBV18 and TRBJ1-2; 8 nucleotides align to TRBD1. V was clipped by 2 bases and J by 2 bases; unmatched bases: 4. Per the germline V gene, CDR1 is KGHSH and CDR2 is LQKENI. The CDR3 runs 15 residues. In DNA form, the CDR3 reads TGTGCCAGCTCACCAGCGACAGGGGCCAACTATGGCTACACCTTC. Translated, it gives CASSPATGANYGYTF. The variable domain in full, completed from reference TRBV18 and TRBJ1-2, reads NAGVMQNPRHLVRRRGQEARLRCSPMKGHSHVYWYRQLPEEGLKFMVYLQKENIIDESGMPKERFSAEFPKEGPSILRIQQVVRGDSAAYFCASSPATGANYGYTFGSGTRLTVV.

J is TRBJ2-5 and V is TRBV7-6, with a tentative D call TRBD2 (6 bases). Germline CDR1 is SGHVS and CDR2 is FNYEAQ. The CDR3 has 15 amino acids. V dropped 4 bases and J dropped 5 bases, with 17 bases sitting between them. In DNA, the CDR3 is TGTGCCAGCAGCTCCCCCCCCCGCGGGGCGGAGACCCAGTACTTC. Residues: CASSSPPRGAETQYF.

This clone was seen a handful of times. The gene calls are TRBV7-2 and TRBJ1-1; D not resolved. The CDR3 has 13 residues. Germline V gene lookup returns CDR1 SGHTA and CDR2 FQGNSA. V lost 2 bases, J lost 4 bases, and 8 bases lay in between. CDR3 sequence: CASSLSESTEAFF. CDR3 in DNA: TGTGCCAGCAGCTTATCAGAAAGCACTGAAGCTTTCTTT.

A few counts support this clone. The CDR3 sequence is CASSGQVSTYEQYF. As DNA, the CDR3 is TGTGCCAGTAGTGGACAGGTTTCCACCTACGAGCAGTACTTC. The J gene is TRBJ2-7, the V gene TRBV19; the match to TRBD1 covers 7 bases. The CDR3 contains 14 residues. Germline-derived CDR1 and CDR2 are LNHDA and SQIVND (reference sequence). Germline trimming cut 5 bases from V and 2 bases from J; bases unmatched to any gene: 6.

The genes are TRBV2 and TRBJ2-5; 9 bases map to TRBD2. Germline V gene data show CDR1 as SNHLY and CDR2 as FYNNEI. The CDR3 extends over 14 amino acids. Trimming removed 7 bases from V and 4 bases from J; junction bases left unmatched: 7. Written as DNA, the CDR3 is TGTGCCAGCACCGGCGGGGGGGCAGCAGAGACCCAGTACTTC. Protein sequence: CASTGGGAAETQYF.

The chain employs TRBV21-1 and TRBJ2-7; the table assigns TRBD2, which was not confirmed against the DNA. TRBV21-1 is reported as a pseudogene. This CDR3 has 16 residues. CDR3 nucleotides: TGTGCCAGCAGCACCCTCCCTAGCGGGAGGAACTACGAGCAGTACTTC. Translated: CASSTLPSGRNYEQYF.

This clone was seen a single time. The chain couples TRBV28 to TRBJ1-4; 8 bases are shared with TRBD1. V lost 7 bases and J lost 7; bases outside the gene matches: 8. CDR3 length: 14 amino acids. Germline lookup yields CDR1 MDHEN and CDR2 SYDVKM. The CDR3 sequence: CASNPTGVIEKLFF. The DNA for the CDR3 is TGTGCCAGCAACCCGACAGGGGTTATTGAAAAACTGTTTTTT.

The genes are TRBV7-9 and TRBJ1-2, with D unresolved. CDR3 length: 13 amino acids. Trimming left V 5 bases short and J 4 bases short, with 11 bases between. Germline CDR1 is SEHNR and CDR2 is FQNEAQ (reference sequence). Here the CDR3 reads CASSPTGIYGYTF. The CDR3 DNA reads TGTGCCAGCAGCCCCACGGGGATCTATGGCTACACCTTC.

This clone came up once. The V and J genes are TRBV15 and TRBJ2-1, with D perhaps TRBD1 (6 bases). The CDR3 is 15 residues long. The V and J ends lost 6 bases and 1 base respectively, with 13 bases between them. Looked up from germline, CDR1 is LNHNV and CDR2 is YYDKDF (reference sequence). CDR3 bases: TGTGCCACCAGTATACCGGACAGATCCTACAATGAGCAGTTCTTC. It yields the protein CATSIPDRSYNEQFF. Combining the CDR3 with reference TRBV15 and TRBJ2-1 gives the whole variable domain DAMVIQNPRYQVTQFGKPVTLSCSQTLNHNVMYWYQQKSSQAPKLLFHYYDKDFNNEADTPDNFQSRRPNTSFCFLDIRSPGLGDTAMYLCATSIPDRSYNEQFFGPGTRLTVL.

The rearrangement uses TRBV18 and TRBJ2-7, with TRBD2 as a possible D gene (5 bases). CDR1 is KGHSH and CDR2 is LQKENI in the germline V gene. V was shortened by 2 bases and J by 1 base, with 15 bases between the two germline ends. The CDR3 covers 16 residues. DNA for the CDR3: TGTGCCAGCTCACCAATCGAGTCGGGAATTTCCTACGAGCAGTACTTC. It encodes CASSPIESGISYEQYF.

The chain uses TRBV5-4 and TRBJ2-3; 11 nucleotides line up with TRBD2. In germline, CDR1 is SGHNT, CDR2 YYREEE (reference sequence). With 1 base clipped from V and 3 bases from J, the junction kept 7 bases outside the gene matches. This CDR3 comprises 17 residues. CDR3 nucleotide sequence: TGTGCCAGCAGCTTGAAAGTACTAGCGGGAGAGACAGATACGCAGTATTTT. Protein product: CASSLKVLAGETDTQYF.

This sequence joins TRBV29-1 and TRBJ2-1, with D possibly matching TRBD1 (6 bases). CDR3 length: 13 amino acids. Looked up from germline, CDR1 is SQVTM and CDR2 is ANQGSEA. V was pared by 7 bases and J by 3 bases, with 13 bases between. CDR3 region: CSASDRLYNEQFF. The CDR3, as DNA: TGCAGCGCCTCAGACAGGCTCTACAATGAGCAGTTCTTC.

This clone was found a few times. The chain combines TRBV28 with TRBJ2-7; D is perhaps TRBD2 (7 bases). The germline V gene has CDR1 MDHEN and CDR2 SYDVKM. The V end was cut by 3 bases, the J end by 2 bases, with 14 bases between. CDR3 length equals 15 residues. DNA of the CDR3: TGTGCCAGCAGTTTTAGGGGGAGGGCCACCTACGAGCAGTACTTC. Encoded protein: CASSFRGRATYEQYF.